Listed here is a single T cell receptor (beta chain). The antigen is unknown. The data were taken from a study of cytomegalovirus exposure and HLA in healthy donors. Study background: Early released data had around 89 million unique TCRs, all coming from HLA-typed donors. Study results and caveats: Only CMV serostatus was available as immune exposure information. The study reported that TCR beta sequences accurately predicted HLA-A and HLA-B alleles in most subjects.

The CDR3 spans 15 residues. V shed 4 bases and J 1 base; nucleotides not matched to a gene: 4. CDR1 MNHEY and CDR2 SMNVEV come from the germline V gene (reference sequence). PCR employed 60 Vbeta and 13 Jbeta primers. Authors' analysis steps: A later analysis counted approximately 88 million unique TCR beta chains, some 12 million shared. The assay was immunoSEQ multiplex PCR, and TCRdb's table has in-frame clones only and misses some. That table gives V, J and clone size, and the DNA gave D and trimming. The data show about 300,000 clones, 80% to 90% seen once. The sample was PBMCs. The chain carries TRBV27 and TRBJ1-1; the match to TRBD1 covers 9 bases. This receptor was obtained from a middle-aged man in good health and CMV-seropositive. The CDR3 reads CASSSTGGQNTEAFF. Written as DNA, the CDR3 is TGTGCCAGCAGTTCTACAGGGGGCCAGAACACTGAAGCTTTCTTT.